These 13 T cell receptor beta chains were all obtained from the same sample, sequenced in a study of blood T cell repertoires in COVID-19. Sequenced by immunoSEQ multiplex PCR; TCRdb stores in-frame clones only, minus some. The table has 55,000 to 60,000 clones, less than 85% seen once; the top ten hold roughly 15%. Source material: peripheral blood. The receptors derive from a man between 70 and 80 years old with active COVID-19.

Here the CDR3 reads CASRIPRDSHEQFF. DNA of the CDR3: TGTGCCAGCAGGATCCCCCGGGACTCTCATGAGCAGTTCTTC. This rearrangement joins TRBV2 to TRBJ2-1; tentative D call: TRBD2 (6 bases). CDR3 size: 14 residues. V was shortened by 6 bases and J by 8 bases, with 17 bases between the two germline ends. Germline V gives CDR1 SNHLY, CDR2 FYNNEI.

This clone is a singleton in its sample. This chain uses TRBV4-2 with TRBJ2-3, with 16 bases lining up with TRBD2. After removal of 3 bases from V and 0 bases from J, the junction contained 9 bases not matched to a gene. CDR1 is LGHNA, CDR2 YNFKEQ, per germline. The CDR3 contains 20 residues. CDR3 sequence: CASSQYWGLAGGGSTDTQYF. The CDR3 DNA is TGTGCCAGCAGCCAGTACTGGGGACTAGCGGGAGGGGGTAGCACAGATACGCAGTATTTT.

This clone was found a few times. The chain combines TRBV5-1 with TRBJ2-1, with 8 bases identical to TRBD1. CDR3 length equals 16 residues. From germline, CDR1 is SGHRS and CDR2 YFSETQ. The junction had 14 bases not matched to a gene; V was cut back by 5 bases and J by 7 bases. The CDR3 spells CASSSSGGADLNEQFF. The CDR3, as DNA: TGCGCCAGCAGTAGCTCAGGGGGCGCTGATCTAAATGAGCAGTTCTTC. The complete variable domain, with remaining parts taken from reference TRBV5-1 and TRBJ2-1, reads KAGVTQTPRYLIKTRGQQVTLSCSPISGHRSVSWYQQTPGQGLQFLFEYFSETQRNKGNFPGRFSGRQFSNSRSEMNVSTLELGDSALYLCASSSSGGADLNEQFFGPGTRLTVL.

This clone has just a few counts. The genes are TRBV3-1 (or the pseudogene TRBV3-2) and TRBJ2-5, with TRBD2 matching 14 bases. Germline loops: CDR1 LGHDT, CDR2 YNNKEL (reference sequence). After removal of 2 bases from V and 5 bases from J, the junction contained 10 bases not matched to a gene. The length of the CDR3 is 18 residues. The CDR3 is CASSQRGLAGGVGETQYF. In nucleotides, the CDR3 is TGTGCCAGCAGCCAACGAGGACTAGCGGGAGGAGTTGGGGAGACCCAGTACTTC.

This chain joins TRBV7-2 and TRBJ1-1, with TRBD1 identical over 8 bases. Germline V gene sequence: CDR1 SGHTA, CDR2 FQGNSA. The CDR3 is 13 amino acids. V gave up 8 bases and J gave up 5 bases; unmatched junction bases: 7. CDR3 sequence: CASQRTGRTEAFF. DNA for the CDR3: TGTGCCAGCCAGAGGACAGGGCGAACTGAAGCTTTCTTT.

The genes are TRBV5-4 and TRBJ2-3; TRBD2 matches at 9 bases. Germline CDR1 reads SGHNT; CDR2 reads YYREEE (reference sequence). With 2 bases clipped from V and 3 bases from J, the junction kept 7 bases outside the gene matches. The CDR3 sequence is 16 residues long. The CDR3 reads CASSFLAGVNTDTQYF. The CDR3 DNA is TGTGCCAGCAGCTTTTTAGCGGGGGTTAATACAGATACGCAGTATTTT. Looking up the rest from reference TRBV5-4 and TRBJ2-3 gives the full variable domain: ETGVTQSPTHLIKTRGQQVTLRCSSQSGHNTVSWYQQALGQGPQFIFQYYREEENGRGNFPPRFSGLQFPNYSSELNVNALELDDSALYLCASSFLAGVNTDTQYFGPGTRLTVL.

V is TRBV6-4 and J is TRBJ1-1; 8 positions agree with TRBD1. V dropped 4 bases and J dropped 7; count of bases not matched to a gene: 8. This CDR3 contains 14 residues. Germline values: CDR1 MRHNA, CDR2 SNTAGT. CDR3 sequence (DNA): TGTGCCAGCAGTGCCGAACAGGGGGTGGGTGAAGCTTTCTTT. It is translated as CASSAEQGVGEAFF.

The chain combines TRBV4-2 with TRBJ2-3; 10 nucleotides align to TRBD2. The CDR3 sequence is 16 residues long. Losses at the gene ends were 3 bases for V and 5 bases for J; bases not matched to a gene: 8. The germline V gene has CDR1 LGHNA and CDR2 YNFKEQ. The CDR3 here is CASSQGTSGNGDTQYF. The CDR3 nucleotides read TGTGCCAGCAGCCAGGGAACTAGCGGGAATGGAGATACGCAGTATTTT.

The chain links TRBV7-8 to TRBJ2-7, with 9 nucleotides matching TRBD1. J lost 6 bases, V lost 3 bases, and 9 bases had no gene match. This CDR3 contains 15 residues. CDR1 is SGHVS, CDR2 FQNEAQ, per germline. CDR3 sequence reads: CASSFQNNRGLEQYF. The CDR3 DNA follows: TGTGCCAGCAGCTTTCAAAACAACAGGGGGCTCGAGCAGTACTTC. The full variable domain, rest sourced from reference TRBV7-8 and TRBJ2-7, is GAGVSQSPRYKVAKRGQDVALRCDPISGHVSLFWYQQALGQGPEFLTYFQNEAQLDKSGLPSDRFFAERPEGSVSTLKIQRTQQEDSAVYLCASSFQNNRGLEQYFGPGTRLTVT.

This clone has just one count. The J gene is TRBJ1-3, the V gene TRBV5-1; D gene uncertain. Trimming left V 0 bases short and J 0 bases short, with 10 bases between. This CDR3 is built from 16 residues. Germline CDR1 and CDR2: SGHRS and YFSETQ. The CDR3: CASSLVELASGNTIYF. CDR3 DNA sequence: TGCGCCAGCAGCTTGGTAGAGCTAGCCTCTGGAAACACCATATATTTT.

This chain joins TRBV7-8 and TRBJ2-5; D gene unclear. This CDR3 has 15 amino acids. CDR1 SGHVS and CDR2 FQNEAQ come from the germline V gene. Trimming took 1 base from V and 4 from J, leaving 13 bases between them. The CDR3 loop is CASSLVATVPETQYF. In DNA form, the CDR3 reads TGTGCCAGCAGCTTAGTCGCAACTGTCCCAGAGACCCAGTACTTC. The full variable domain, rest sourced from reference TRBV7-8 and TRBJ2-5, is GAGVSQSPRYKVAKRGQDVALRCDPISGHVSLFWYQQALGQGPEFLTYFQNEAQLDKSGLPSDRFFAERPEGSVSTLKIQRTQQEDSAVYLCASSLVATVPETQYFGPGTRLLVL.

The chain employs TRBV7-3 and TRBJ2-4; maybe TRBD2 (6 bases). CDR1 and CDR2 (germline): SGHTA, FQGTGA. This CDR3 is 15 amino acids long. The V end was cut by 6 bases, the J end by 0 bases, with 12 bases between. The CDR3, as DNA: TGTGCCAGCAGAAGGGACGGGGGAGCCAAAAACATTCAGTACTTC. It yields the protein CASRRDGGAKNIQYF.

This chain uses TRBV7-3 with TRBJ2-7, with D maybe TRBD1 (5 bases). The CDR3 has 16 residues. Germline V lookup: CDR1 SGHTA, CDR2 FQGTGA. Trimming removed 2 bases at V and 7 bases at J, with 21 bases between. CDR3 protein: CASSLGATFPLWEQYF. CDR3 sequence (DNA): TGTGCCAGCAGCTTAGGGGCGACTTTCCCCCTTTGGGAGCAGTACTTC.